The 7 T cell receptor beta chains listed next were all sequenced from one sample in a study of blood T cells in healthy people across ages. The authors ran a second PCR of about 7 to 11 cycles using a sample-barcoded 5' primer and a J-beta primer mix. TCRdb reprocessed the 5' RACE reads via MiXCR and lists one record per CDR3 protein. Altogether around 1.7 million distinct CDR3 sequences are present, 28% being singletons, with the ten largest covering roughly 8%. What was sequenced was blood. The receptors come from a woman younger than 45 in good health.

This clonotype was found many times. The chain recombines TRBV29-1 with TRBJ2-1; TRBD1 might be the D (5 bases). This CDR3 has 15 residues. Between the trimmed V and J ends, which lost 3 bases and 1 base, there was a span of 13 bases. Germline CDR1 reads SQVTM; CDR2 reads ANQGSEA. CDR3 DNA: TGCAGCGTTGACGCGGTGCGGACATCCTACAATGAGCAGTTCTTC. Translating it yields CSVDAVRTSYNEQFF.

The chain combines TRBV3-1 with TRBJ2-3; 8 bases are a match to TRBD2. Germline V gene data show CDR1 as LGHDT and CDR2 as YNNKEL (reference sequence). J was trimmed by 1 base and V by 6 bases; bases with no gene match: 3. The CDR3 is made up of 14 amino acids. CDR3 residues: CASRNSGGTDTQYF. As DNA, the CDR3 is TGTGCCAGCAGGAATAGCGGGGGCACAGATACGCAGTATTTT.

The rearrangement uses TRBV7-2 and TRBJ2-7, with 11 nucleotides matching TRBD2. Germline loops: CDR1 SGHTA, CDR2 FQGNSA. The CDR3 is 16 amino acids. J was trimmed by 1 base and V by 5 bases; bases with no gene match: 7. The chain's CDR3 is CASSHLWTSGSYEQYF. The CDR3 nucleotides read TGTGCCAGCAGCCACCTTTGGACTAGCGGGTCCTACGAGCAGTACTTC.

The genes are TRBV28 and TRBJ2-7; 10 bases are shared with TRBD1. V trimming: 4 bases; J trimming: 6 bases; junction bases outside the gene matches: 9. CDR1 is MDHEN and CDR2 is SYDVKM in the germline V gene. The CDR3 runs to 15 residues. This CDR3 is CASSWSGTGALEQYF. DNA for the CDR3: TGTGCCAGCAGTTGGTCCGGGACAGGGGCTCTCGAGCAGTACTTC.

This clonotype occurred once. The chain couples TRBV6-5 to TRBJ2-3; 10 bases match TRBD2. The junction had 8 bases not matched to a gene; V was cut back by 2 bases and J by 6 bases. Germline lookup yields CDR1 MNHEY and CDR2 SVGAGI. This CDR3 region has 16 residues. The CDR3: CASSYGTSGALDTQYF. The CDR3 DNA is TGTGCCAGCAGTTACGGAACTAGCGGGGCACTGGATACGCAGTATTTT.

This clonotype was seen only a few times. The chain couples TRBV20-1 to TRBJ1-1; 9 bases line up with TRBD1. CDR3 length: 13 amino acids. The ends lost 3 bases at V and 7 bases at J; junction bases unmatched: 6. The V gene's germline CDR1 is DFQATT and CDR2 SNEGSKA (reference sequence). CDR3 sequence (DNA): TGCAGTGCTAGGCGCACAGGGGGCCTTGAAGCTTTCTTT. This codes for CSARRTGGLEAFF.

The gene calls are TRBV20-1 and TRBJ2-1, with D possibly being TRBD1 (6 bases). Between the trimmed V and J ends, which lost 2 bases and 4 bases, there was a span of 9 bases. CDR1 is DFQATT and CDR2 is SNEGSKA in the germline V gene (reference sequence). The CDR3 runs to 13 residues. The CDR3 DNA is TGCAGTGCTAGATCACAGGGTTACAATGAGCAGTTCTTC. This translates into CSARSQGYNEQFF.